This T cell receptor (beta chain) comes out of a study of cytomegalovirus exposure and HLA in healthy donors. Study information: The same platform used for the approximately 670 first-cohort repertoires was also used for the 95 to 150 validation repertoires, as a later analysis reported. Study-wide results and caveats: It was reported that the classifier diagnosed cytomegalovirus status with high specificity and sensitivity in both the original and validation cohorts. TCR beta chains numbering more than 150 were designated cytomegalovirus-associated.

Germline-derived CDR1 and CDR2 are SGHAT and FQNNGV. Trimming shortened V by 3 bases and J by 5 bases, and 12 bases separated the two germline ends. This CDR3 comprises 14 residues. Separate from the roughly 730-subject first cohort, the approximately 130-subject validation cohort was the one that the donors belonged to. Concerning this clone itself: Its antigen is undetermined.

The data were produced by immunoSEQ multiplex PCR, yet TCRdb's version contains in-frame clones alone and is incomplete. The sample includes 150,000 or so clones, 70% to 90% seen only once; the top ten take 2.5% to 4%. The chain employs TRBV11-2 and TRBJ2-3, with D maybe TRBD2 (5 bases). The sequenced sample was PBMCs. This receptor was taken from a woman between 18 and 29 years old in good health and CMV-seropositive. For the CDR3, the DNA is TGTGCCAGCAGCTTCATGAGGGCGGGAGATACGCAGTATTTT. Translation gives CASSFMRAGDTQYF.